These 17 T cell receptor beta chains were sequenced from one sample in a study of sequential checkpoint blockade in melanoma. Some clones are missing from TCRdb's copy, which holds only in-frame ones; the method was immunoSEQ multiplex PCR. The sample contains tens of thousands of clones, around 80% of which appear only once. The sample's treatment: randomized to nivolumab then ipilimumab (arm A) or the reverse (arm B). The sequenced sample was CD8+ T cells sorted from blood (inferred from file names), obtained from a patient given nivolumab and ipilimumab in sequence. These receptors were collected from a human donor with melanoma.

This clone was found a few times. This chain joins TRBV7-8 and TRBJ1-1; D perhaps matches TRBD1 (5 bases). Germline V lookup: CDR1 SGHVS, CDR2 FQNEAQ. The CDR3 loop spans 15 amino acids. The V end was cut by 5 bases, the J end by 1 base, with 14 bases between. This chain's CDR3 is CASSGRQRANTEAFF. The CDR3 DNA follows: TGTGCCAGCAGCGGAAGACAGAGAGCGAACACTGAAGCTTTCTTT.

This clone was seen a single time. This rearrangement joins TRBV7-2 to TRBJ2-2, with 9 bases that match TRBD1. The V segment lost 1 base and the J segment 0 bases; nucleotides outside the gene matches: 3. The CDR3 totals 17 residues. Germline-derived CDR1 and CDR2 are SGHTA and FQGNSA. CDR3 region: CASSLVGQGSNTGELFF. The CDR3 coding sequence is TGTGCCAGCAGCTTAGTAGGACAGGGGTCGAACACCGGGGAGCTGTTTTTT.

The chain uses TRBV29-1 and TRBJ2-1, with 9 bases that match TRBD2. V lost 6 bases to trimming and J lost 7 bases; unmatched junction nucleotides: 10. CDR1 and CDR2 (germline): SQVTM, ANQGSEA. The CDR3 loop spans 14 amino acids. The CDR3 DNA reads TGCAGCGTAGGTAGCGGGAGAGATTTGAATGAGCAGTTCTTC. Its protein product is CSVGSGRDLNEQFF.

This rearrangement joins TRBV9 to TRBJ2-2; no definite D call. The germline gives CDR1 SGDLS, CDR2 YYNGEE. The CDR3 covers 17 residues. The V and J ends lost 0 bases and 2 bases respectively, with 14 bases between them. The CDR3: CASSVEPVKINTGELFF. CDR3 DNA sequence: TGTGCCAGCAGCGTAGAGCCGGTCAAGATTAACACCGGGGAGCTGTTTTTT.

This clone was found once. The rearrangement links TRBV27 to TRBJ2-5; 8 bases align to TRBD1. The germline V gene encodes CDR1 MNHEY and CDR2 SMNVEV (reference sequence). This CDR3 is built from 16 residues. V lost 4 bases and J lost 5; bases outside the gene matches: 12. The CDR3 DNA follows: TGTGCCAGCAGTTCCTTGACAGGGGACGTGCGGGAGACCCAGTACTTC. Amino acids: CASSSLTGDVRETQYF.

The gene calls are TRBV19 and TRBJ2-1, with 7 nucleotides matching TRBD2. Germline V lookup: CDR1 LNHDA, CDR2 SQIVND (reference sequence). This CDR3 comprises 16 residues. V trimming: 6 bases; J trimming: 7 bases; junction bases outside the gene matches: 15. The CDR3 DNA reads TGTGCCAGTAGCAGGCTTAGCGGGCCTTCCCGAAATGAGCAGTTCTTC. As protein: CASSRLSGPSRNEQFF.

The V gene is TRBV5-4, the J gene TRBJ2-3; tentatively, D is TRBD2 (6 bases). The CDR3 consists of 17 residues. Germline CDR1 reads SGHNT; CDR2 reads YYREEE (reference sequence). Trimming stripped 4 bases from V and 1 base from J, with 19 bases between. The CDR3 reads CASSAGGKVDGTDTQYF. CDR3 coding DNA: TGTGCCAGCAGCGCCGGGGGTAAAGTGGACGGCACAGATACGCAGTATTTT.

V gene TRBV28 combines with J gene TRBJ2-1; D may be TRBD2 (7 bases). The ends were cut back, 2 bases at V and 4 bases at J, with 12 bases in the middle. The CDR3 runs to 15 residues. Germline values: CDR1 MDHEN, CDR2 SYDVKM. This CDR3 reads CASSLGGAGYNEQFF. The CDR3 DNA follows: TGTGCCAGCAGTTTAGGGGGGGCGGGGTACAATGAGCAGTTCTTC.

V gene TRBV19 combines with J gene TRBJ2-7, with TRBD1 matching over 8 bases. In germline, CDR1 is LNHDA, CDR2 SQIVND (reference sequence). The CDR3 sequence is 15 residues long. J was trimmed by 3 bases and V by 7 bases; bases with no gene match: 11. This chain's CDR3 is CASKISGTGLYEQYF. CDR3 coding DNA: TGTGCCAGTAAGATCTCCGGGACAGGACTCTACGAGCAGTACTTC.

This chain links TRBV6-5 with TRBJ1-1, with 9 bases that match TRBD1. V was clipped by 6 bases and J by 4 bases; unmatched bases: 9. Germline values: CDR1 MNHEY, CDR2 SVGAGI. This CDR3 comprises 15 residues. The CDR3 DNA follows: TGTGCCAGCAGCCACGACACAGGGGGCCTCACTGAAGCTTTCTTT. Its translation: CASSHDTGGLTEAFF.

J is TRBJ2-1 and V is TRBV19; TRBD2 agrees at 8 bases. V lost 3 bases to trimming and J lost 0 bases; unmatched junction nucleotides: 4. Germline V gene lookup returns CDR1 LNHDA and CDR2 SQIVND (reference sequence). CDR3 length: 16 amino acids. In DNA form, the CDR3 reads TGTGCCAGTAGTATCAGACTAGCGAACTCCTACAATGAGCAGTTCTTC. Translating it yields CASSIRLANSYNEQFF.

This clone has only one observation. V gene TRBV7-6 combines with J gene TRBJ2-5; 10 bases match TRBD1. The CDR3 loop spans 13 amino acids. Germline CDR1 and CDR2: SGHVS and FNYEAQ. Germline trimming cut 5 bases from V and 6 bases from J; bases unmatched to any gene: 3. CDR3 protein: CASSGTGVKTQYF. The CDR3 bases are TGTGCCAGCAGCGGGACAGGGGTGAAGACCCAGTACTTC.

This CDR3 is CASSESGRQTQYF. The DNA of the CDR3 is TGCGCCAGCAGTGAGTCGGGGAGGCAGACCCAGTACTTC. This sequence joins TRBV10-1 and TRBJ2-5; a weak D match, TRBD2 (6 bases). Trimming took 0 bases from V and 6 from J, leaving 8 bases between them. Germline V gives CDR1 WNHNN, CDR2 SYGVQD (reference sequence). This CDR3 contains 13 residues.

The rearrangement uses TRBV7-6 and TRBJ1-2; tentatively, D is TRBD1 (5 bases). This CDR3 has 13 amino acids. Per the germline V gene, CDR1 is SGHVS and CDR2 is FNYEAQ. Trimming stripped 3 bases from V and 6 bases from J, with 11 bases between. The CDR3 reads CASSFGQGDGYTF. The CDR3, as DNA: TGTGCCAGCAGCTTCGGGCAGGGTGATGGCTACACCTTC.

The chain has TRBV19 and TRBJ2-6; D may be TRBD1 (6 bases). Germline CDR1 is LNHDA and CDR2 is SQIVND (reference sequence). The CDR3 has 20 amino acids. Deletions cut 0 bases from V and 0 bases from J, with 18 bases between. The CDR3 nucleotides are TGTGCCAGTAGTATAGATCGGGTTGGGGACATAGCCTCTGGGGCCAACGTCCTGACTTTC. The encoded protein is CASSIDRVGDIASGANVLTF.

Here the CDR3 reads CASSYDYEQYF. CDR3 coding DNA: TGTGCCAGCAGCTATGACTACGAGCAGTACTTC. This sequence joins TRBV6-1 and TRBJ2-7; D call uncertain. V was shortened by 6 bases and J by 3 bases, with 6 bases between the two germline ends. Germline V gene lookup returns CDR1 MNHNS and CDR2 SASEGT. This CDR3 comprises 11 residues.

The chain has TRBV7-9 and TRBJ2-5, with TRBD1 as a possible D gene (5 bases). CDR3 size: 13 residues. V was shortened by 2 bases and J by 5 bases, with 9 bases between the two germline ends. CDR1 and CDR2 (germline): SEHNR, FQNEAQ (reference sequence). This CDR3 reads CASSLTGVETQYF. The CDR3 DNA reads TGTGCCAGCAGCTTAACAGGTGTGGAGACCCAGTACTTC.